The entry below gives a single T cell receptor beta chain sequence along with its context. Germline is not matched at one junction end, which may reflect a read error. These data come from a study of blood T cell repertoires in COVID-19. In the study overall: Sample material is recorded as cDNA or gDNA derived from T cells, B-cell-depleted T cells, or PBMCs.

CDR3 length: 13 amino acids. Looked up from germline, CDR1 is LNHDA and CDR2 is SQIVND (reference sequence). In the authors' methods: It was from reference gene primer amplification that nucleated cell counts were estimated. Some clones are missing from TCRdb's copy, which holds only in-frame ones; the method was immunoSEQ multiplex PCR. V, J and clone size derive from that table, while D and trimming were established from the DNA sequence. The table records 450,000 or so clones, roughly 89% of them present only once. This receptor was obtained from a man between 18 and 29 years old with COVID-19, enrolled during active disease. The sequenced sample consisted of peripheral blood. The chain joins TRBV19 to TRBJ1-2; D remains ambiguous. CDR3 loop: CASRIGQYYGYTF. In DNA, the CDR3 is TGTGCCAGTAGGATAGGGCAGTACTATGGCTACACCTTC. Combining the CDR3 with reference TRBV19 and TRBJ1-2 gives the whole variable domain DGGITQSPKYLFRKEGQNVTLSCEQNLNHDAMYWYRQDPGQGLRLIYYSQIVNDFQKGDIAEGYSVSREKKESFPLTVTSAQKNPTAFYLCASRIGQYYGYTFGSGTRLTVV.